This passage covers 23 T cell receptor beta chains from one sample sequenced in a study of T cells in women clearing cervical HPV infection. Some clones are missing from TCRdb's copy, which holds only in-frame ones; the method was immunoSEQ multiplex PCR. The table counts under 35,000 clones; 3% to 4% lies in the top ten. The source material was blood buffy coat. These receptors were obtained from a woman between 18 and 69 years old with a cervical HPV16 infection that either progressed to CIN3+ or cleared (not recorded which).

A note on this clone: The CDR3 extends 3 residues past the end of the read, so its final part is completed from the germline J gene. The chain is built from TRBV19 and TRBJ1-5, with D tentatively TRBD1 (5 bases). V lost 2 bases and J lost 6, with 14 bases in between. Germline V CDR1 and CDR2: LNHDA, SQIVND (reference sequence). CDR3 length: 15 amino acids. The CDR3 loop is CASSILSGVSQPQHF. The DNA read from the CDR3 is TGTGCCAGTAGTATACTTTCGGGGGTAAGTCAGCCC.

A word on this clone: Read data end 3 residues before the CDR3 end; the end is taken from the germline J gene. The V and J genes are TRBV20-1 and TRBJ1-5, with a weak D call TRBD1 (6 bases). Trimming took 1 base from V and 0 from J, leaving 13 bases between them. Germline loops: CDR1 DFQATT, CDR2 SNEGSKA (reference sequence). This CDR3 contains 16 residues. The CDR3 region is CSARAGGTRSNQPQHF. The CDR3 DNA, read in part, is TGCAGTGCTAGAGCGGGGGGCACCCGTAGCAATCAGCCC.

A word on this clone: Coverage ceases 3 residues before the CDR3 finishes, and the germline J gene fills in the end. The chain recombines TRBV14 with TRBJ1-6; D is uncertain. V lost 6 bases, J lost 5 bases, and 8 bases lay in between. The V gene's germline CDR1 is SGHDN and CDR2 FVKESK. CDR3 size: 13 residues. The CDR3 reads CASRLVDNSPLHF. CDR3 DNA (partial): TGTGCCAGCAGGCTAGTGGATAATTCACCC.

Worth noting for this clone: The CDR3 end is not reached by the read, which stops 3 residues before it; the germline J gene fills it in. This chain connects TRBV4-1 to TRBJ1-2; 8 bases align to TRBD1. The junction had 5 bases not matched to a gene; V was cut back by 0 bases and J by 5 bases. Germline values: CDR1 MGHRA, CDR2 YSYEKL. The length of the CDR3 is 15 residues. CDR3 region: CASSQDRGPQYGYTF. CDR3 DNA, as far as it was read: TGCGCCAGCAGCCAAGACAGGGGGCCGCAGTATGGC.

With respect to this clone: The observed sequence ends 3 residues before the CDR3 terminus, with the missing tail filled in from the germline J gene. The rearrangement uses TRBV19 and TRBJ1-1; 7 bases are shared with TRBD1. The germline gives CDR1 LNHDA, CDR2 SQIVND (reference sequence). The trim removed 4 bases at V and 1 base at J, leaving 9 bases unmatched. The CDR3 length is 16 residues. Here the CDR3 reads CASSRRDRDRNTEAFF. The sequenced CDR3 bases are TGTGCCAGTAGTAGACGTGACAGGGATAGGAACACTGAA.

CDR3 sequence reads: CASSLTRSEAFF. CDR3 DNA (partial): TGTGCCAGCAGTTTAACCCGCAGTGAA. The chain uses TRBV6-2 or TRBV6-3 and TRBJ1-1; D not certain. Sequencing ends 3 residues short of the CDR3 end; the germline J gene provides the rest. Trimming cost V 4 bases and J 7 bases, with 10 bases left between them. The CDR3 runs 12 residues. Germline V gene sequence: CDR1 MNHEY, CDR2 SVGEGT.

The CDR3 here is CASSVSSSDSSEQYF. The sequenced part of the CDR3 DNA is TGTGCCAGCAGTGTCAGTAGTTCGGACAGTTCCGAG. The genes are TRBV6-1 and TRBJ2-7, with a tentative D call TRBD1 (6 bases). The missing CDR3 end, 3 residues past where the read stops, is filled in from the germline J gene. V was shortened by 4 bases and J by 6 bases, with 19 bases between the two germline ends. This CDR3 is built from 15 residues. The germline V gene encodes CDR1 MNHNS and CDR2 SASEGT.

CDR3 DNA (partial): TGTGCCAGCAGTGAAGGGCTGGGGGCGGATACG. Translated: CASSEGLGADT. The full CDR3 protein is CASSEGLGADTQYF. This rearrangement joins TRBV2 to TRBJ2-3; D is perhaps TRBD1 (6 bases). The read stops 3 residues short of the end of the CDR3; the missing end is completed from the germline J gene. Germline assignment: CDR1 SNHLY and CDR2 FYNNEI. The CDR3 runs to 14 residues. V was clipped by 1 base and J by 6 bases, with 11 bases between them.

About this clone itself: The read ends 3 residues before the CDR3 terminus; that terminus is restored from the germline J gene. J is TRBJ1-2 and V is TRBV30, with 9 bases lining up with TRBD1. Germline V gene sequence: CDR1 GTSNPN, CDR2 SVGIG (reference sequence). The CDR3 consists of 14 residues. V shed 4 bases and J 4 bases; nucleotides not matched to a gene: 7. CDR3 protein: CAWTRQGVGYGYTF. The CDR3 bases that were read are TGTGCCTGGACCAGACAGGGGGTGGGCTATGGC.

Comments on this clone: The read finishes 3 residues shy of the CDR3 end, and the germline J gene is used to complete it. V usage is TRBV6-1 and J usage is TRBJ1-1; the D gene is possibly TRBD1 (5 bases). The ends were cut back, 1 base at V and 3 bases at J, with 12 bases in the middle. CDR1 is MNHNS and CDR2 is SASEGT in the germline V gene. The CDR3 length is 15 residues. CDR3: CASSEGISGYTEAFF. Incomplete CDR3 DNA: TGTGCCAGCAGTGAAGGGATTTCAGGGTACACTGAA.

To note about this clone: From the germline J gene comes the end of the CDR3, since the read stops 3 residues before it. The chain is built from TRBV11-2 and TRBJ2-5; 11 nucleotides agree with TRBD1. J gave up 1 base and V 8 bases, and 6 bases lay outside the gene matches. Germline V gene sequence: CDR1 SGHAT, CDR2 FQNNGV. The CDR3 runs 15 residues. The DNA read from the CDR3 is TGTGCCAGCGGAGGGACAGGGGGGCGCCAAGAGACC. Encoded protein: CASGGTGGRQET. The full CDR3 sequence reads CASGGTGGRQETQYF.

Worth noting for this clone: Read data end 3 residues before the CDR3 end; the end is taken from the germline J gene. V usage is TRBV5-4 and J usage is TRBJ2-5, with 8 bases matching TRBD1. The CDR3 extends over 16 amino acids. J gave up 2 bases and V 2 bases, and 8 bases lay outside the gene matches. Looked up from germline, CDR1 is SGHNT and CDR2 is YYREEE (reference sequence). CDR3 bases read: TGTGCCAGCAGCTTAGATTCCGGGACAGGACAAGAGACC. It yields the protein CASSLDSGTGQET. The full CDR3 is CASSLDSGTGQETQYF.

On this clone: The CDR3 end is not reached by the read, which stops 3 residues before it; the germline J gene fills it in. The rearrangement uses TRBV5-1 and TRBJ1-6; D remains unclear. Germline assignment: CDR1 SGHRS and CDR2 YFSETQ. Trimming left V 3 bases short and J 9 bases short, with 16 bases between. There are 15 residues in the CDR3. The covered CDR3 bases are TGCGCCAGCAGCTCCGCTGAAGATAGTCTTTCACCC. Translated: CASSSAEDSLSP. The CDR3, in full, reads CASSSAEDSLSPLHF.

About this clone: The read comes to an end 3 residues before the CDR3 does, leaving the germline J gene to fill in the end. This chain links TRBV29-1 with TRBJ2-7, with a possible D match to TRBD1 (6 bases). Trimming cost V 4 bases and J 5 bases, with 18 bases left between them. The CDR3 runs 14 residues. Germline V lookup: CDR1 SQVTM, CDR2 ANQGSEA. The sequenced CDR3 bases are TGCAGCGTTGTGGACAGTCGGAGACGGGACGAG. Encoded protein: CSVVDSRRRDE. The full CDR3 protein reads CSVVDSRRRDEQYF.

Comments on this clone: The CDR3 extends 3 residues past the end of the read, so its final part is completed from the germline J gene. This chain joins TRBV19 and TRBJ2-7; D might be TRBD1 (6 bases). V gave up 4 bases and J gave up 3 bases, with 10 bases separating them. Per the germline V gene, CDR1 is LNHDA and CDR2 is SQIVND (reference sequence). There are 13 residues in the CDR3. The CDR3 DNA, read in part, is TGTGCCAGTAGTACAGCCAGGGGCTACGAG. This gives the protein CASSTARGYE. The whole CDR3 sequence is CASSTARGYEQYF. The complete variable domain, with remaining parts taken from reference TRBV19 and TRBJ2-7, reads DGGITQSPKYLFRKEGQNVTLSCEQNLNHDAMYWYRQDPGQGLRLIYYSQIVNDFQKGDIAEGYSVSREKKESFPLTVTSAQKNPTAFYLCASSTARGYEQYFGPGTRLTVT.

Details on this clone: The read gets to within 3 residues of the CDR3 end, and the germline J gene fills in the rest. This sequence joins TRBV2 and TRBJ2-5; maybe TRBD1 (5 bases). CDR1 is SNHLY and CDR2 is FYNNEI in the germline V gene. The V and J ends lost 5 bases and 1 base respectively, with 11 bases between them. The CDR3 length is 14 residues. The DNA read from the CDR3 is TGTGCCAGCAGTTATGACAGCTTCCAAGAGACC. This codes for CASSYDSFQET. The entire CDR3 protein reads CASSYDSFQETQYF.

About this clone: Sequencing ends 3 residues short of the CDR3 end; the germline J gene provides the rest. The chain recombines TRBV5-1 with TRBJ2-1, with TRBD2 as a possible D gene (6 bases). Per the germline V gene, CDR1 is SGHRS and CDR2 is YFSETQ. This CDR3 is 15 amino acids long. The V gene lost 3 bases and the J gene lost 4 bases, with 14 bases spanning the gap. Partial CDR3 DNA: TGCGCCAGCAGCTGGGGGGACCGAAATTACAATGAG. Protein product: CASSWGDRNYNE. The entire CDR3 protein is CASSWGDRNYNEQFF.

On this clone: The CDR3 end lies 3 residues beyond the end of the read and is filled in from the germline J gene. The chain links TRBV7-8 to TRBJ2-7; 8 bases align to TRBD1. V lost 3 bases to trimming and J lost 3 bases; unmatched junction nucleotides: 7. Germline V gene data show CDR1 as SGHVS and CDR2 as FQNEAQ. CDR3 length: 15 residues. CDR3 protein: CASSLEQGAHYEQYF. The CDR3 bases that were read are TGTGCCAGCAGCTTGGAGCAGGGGGCGCACTACGAG. Combining the CDR3 with reference TRBV7-8 and TRBJ2-7 gives the whole variable domain GAGVSQSPRYKVAKRGQDVALRCDPISGHVSLFWYQQALGQGPEFLTYFQNEAQLDKSGLPSDRFFAERPEGSVSTLKIQRTQQEDSAVYLCASSLEQGAHYEQYFGPGTRLTVT.

As to this clone: Sequencing ends 3 residues short of the CDR3 end; the germline J gene provides the rest. This chain connects TRBV7-9 to TRBJ2-2; 8 bases are a match to TRBD1. CDR1 SEHNR and CDR2 FQNEAQ come from the germline V gene (reference sequence). The CDR3 runs 15 residues. The CDR3 DNA, read in part, is TGTGCCAGCAGCACCGGACAGGGAATGGTTGAAAAG. This translates into CASSTGQGMVEK. The full CDR3 sequence reads CASSTGQGMVEKLFF.

Note on this clone: The read terminates 3 residues before the CDR3 end, so the remaining end is supplied by the germline J gene. The chain employs TRBV9 and TRBJ2-1, with 9 bases matching TRBD2. Per germline, CDR1 SGDLS and CDR2 YYNGEE. CDR3 length equals 13 residues. J gave up 8 bases and V 2 bases, and 2 bases lay outside the gene matches. The covered CDR3 bases are TGTGCCAGCAGCGTTAGCGGGAGTGATGAG. This codes for CASSVSGSDE. Given in full, the CDR3 is CASSVSGSDEQFF.

Worth noting for this clone: Coverage ceases 3 residues before the CDR3 finishes, and the germline J gene fills in the end. The chain joins TRBV30 to TRBJ1-1, with unresolved D. The CDR3 has 14 residues. Germline-derived CDR1 and CDR2 are GTSNPN and SVGIG (reference sequence). The part of the CDR3 DNA that was read is TGTGCCTGGAGTGTTTCAGGTGCGGGAGAGACC. Translation gives CAWSVSGAGET. The CDR3 as a whole reads CAWSVSGAGETAFF.

Note on this clone: The read ends 3 residues shy of where the CDR3 ends; the end is completed using the germline J gene. V is TRBV4-1 and J is TRBJ2-1; TRBD1 agrees at 7 bases. From germline, CDR1 is MGHRA and CDR2 YSYEKL. The CDR3 spans 15 residues. V lost 3 bases, J lost 7 bases, and 9 bases stayed unmatched. The CDR3 reads CASSQRSTGANEQFF. The CDR3 DNA, read in part, is TGCGCCAGCAGCCAGCGTTCTACAGGGGCAAATGAG.

On this clone itself: Read sequence stops 3 residues before the CDR3 end, and the germline J gene provides the missing end. This chain connects TRBV7-8 to TRBJ1-2; D gene unclear. From germline, CDR1 is SGHVS and CDR2 FQNEAQ. This CDR3 contains 18 residues. CDR3 DNA (partial): TGTGCCAGCAGCTCCCGTATATTATCCAGCGGGAGCTACTACGAC. Residues: CASSSRILSSGSYYD. The whole CDR3 protein is CASSSRILSSGSYYDYTF.